This is a list of T cell receptor beta chains from one sample in a study of human T cells and chemical hapten exposure. TCRdb reprocessed the 5' RACE reads via MiXCR and lists one record per CDR3 protein. The sample has 110,000 or so distinct CDR3 sequences, approximately 20% seen once. All receptors come from a human donor in good health. Both conserved end residues are part of each CDR3. The D gene is left open where the match is weak. A row's size may be missing; if present it is once, few, many or a size class.

d_gene: TRBD2; j_gene: TRBJ2-4; abundance: few; v_gene: TRBV12-3/TRBV12-4; CDR3aa: CATSAGGPSNIQYF; CDR3nt: TGTGCCACTTCAGCGGGAGGGCCTTCGAACATTCAGTACTTC
d_gene: -; j_gene: TRBJ2-7; abundance: -; v_gene: TRBV29-1; CDR3aa: CSVKWAGSYEQYF; CDR3nt: TGCAGCGTTAAGTGGGCAGGGTCCTACGAGCAGTACTTC
d_gene: -; j_gene: TRBJ2-3; abundance: few; v_gene: TRBV20-1; CDR3aa: CTPDTQYF; CDR3nt: TGCACCCCAGATACGCAGTATTTT
d_gene: TRBD1; j_gene: TRBJ1-6; abundance: -; v_gene: TRBV27; CDR3aa: CASSFGGQANSPLHF; CDR3nt: TGTGCCAGCAGTTTTGGGGGACAGGCTAATTCACCCCTCCACTTT
d_gene: -; j_gene: TRBJ1-4; abundance: -; v_gene: TRBV7-9; CDR3aa: CASSSGDRGLNEKLFF; CDR3nt: TGTGCCAGCAGCTCAGGGGATCGGGGCCTTAATGAAAAACTGTTTTTT
d_gene: -; j_gene: TRBJ1-2; abundance: few; v_gene: TRBV28; CDR3aa: CASRTGGGAPGYGYTF; CDR3nt: TGTGCCAGCAGGACAGGTGGGGGGGCGCCTGGCTATGGCTACACCTTC
d_gene: -; j_gene: TRBJ2-4; abundance: -; v_gene: TRBV28; CDR3aa: CASSSRRGGAKNIQYF; CDR3nt: TGTGCCAGCAGTTCACGCAGAGGTGGGGCCAAAAACATTCAGTACTTC
d_gene: -; j_gene: TRBJ2-5; abundance: few; v_gene: TRBV4-1; CDR3aa: CASREVGRGKETQYF; CDR3nt: TGCGCCAGCAGGGAAGTCGGGCGCGGGAAAGAGACCCAGTACTTC
d_gene: TRBD2; j_gene: TRBJ2-7; abundance: many; v_gene: TRBV12-3/TRBV12-4; CDR3aa: CASSLKVAGGHEQYF; CDR3nt: TGTGCCAGCAGTTTAAAGGTAGCGGGAGGCCACGAGCAGTACTTC
d_gene: -; j_gene: TRBJ2-3; abundance: -; v_gene: TRBV5-1; CDR3aa: CASSGLGQPFTDTQYF; CDR3nt: TGCGCCAGCAGCGGTCTGGGGCAGCCCTTCACAGATACGCAGTATTTT
d_gene: -; j_gene: TRBJ2-6; abundance: -; v_gene: TRBV27; CDR3aa: CASSSPGPAPGANVLTF; CDR3nt: TGTGCCAGCAGTTCGCCCGGGCCCGCGCCCGGGGCCAACGTCCTGACTTTC
d_gene: TRBD1; j_gene: TRBJ2-2; abundance: -; v_gene: TRBV9; CDR3aa: CASSVKGAEGELFF; CDR3nt: TGTGCCAGCAGCGTAAAGGGGGCTGAGGGGGAGCTGTTTTTT
d_gene: -; j_gene: TRBJ2-3; abundance: -; v_gene: TRBV30; CDR3aa: CAWTRGRATDTQYF; CDR3nt: TGTGCCTGGACAAGGGGGAGAGCCACAGATACGCAGTATTTT
d_gene: -; j_gene: TRBJ1-2; abundance: few; v_gene: TRBV7-9; CDR3aa: CASSELAANYGYTF; CDR3nt: TGTGCCAGCAGCGAGCTCGCTGCTAACTATGGCTACACCTTC
d_gene: -; j_gene: TRBJ1-1; abundance: few; v_gene: TRBV5-4; CDR3aa: CASSLEAGRNTEAFF; CDR3nt: TGTGCCAGCAGCTTGGAGGCGGGGCGAAACACTGAAGCTTTCTTT
d_gene: -; j_gene: TRBJ1-1; abundance: -; v_gene: TRBV5-1; CDR3aa: CASSSREPGWITEAFF; CDR3nt: TGCGCCAGCAGCTCGAGAGAACCCGGGTGGATCACTGAAGCTTTCTTT
d_gene: TRBD1; j_gene: TRBJ1-1; abundance: -; v_gene: TRBV6-5; CDR3aa: CASRGQENTEAFF; CDR3nt: TGTGCCAGCAGAGGACAGGAGAACACTGAAGCTTTCTTT
d_gene: -; j_gene: TRBJ2-1; abundance: -; v_gene: TRBV5-1; CDR3aa: CASSLFRGEGFNEQFF; CDR3nt: TGCGCCAGCAGCCTTTTTAGAGGGGAAGGGTTCAATGAGCAGTTCTTC
d_gene: TRBD2; j_gene: TRBJ2-5; abundance: -; v_gene: TRBV7-3; CDR3aa: CASSFIPLGGDQETQYF; CDR3nt: TGTGCCAGCAGCTTCATCCCCCTCGGGGGGGACCAAGAGACCCAGTACTTC
d_gene: -; j_gene: TRBJ2-4; abundance: few; v_gene: TRBV11-2; CDR3aa: CASSPLTGSNIQYF; CDR3nt: TGTGCCAGCAGCCCCTTGACAGGCTCTAACATTCAGTACTTC
d_gene: TRBD1; j_gene: TRBJ1-1; abundance: few; v_gene: TRBV20-1; CDR3aa: CSAKGLWTGNTEAFF; CDR3nt: TGCAGTGCTAAGGGGCTATGGACAGGCAACACTGAAGCTTTCTTT
d_gene: TRBD1; j_gene: TRBJ1-5; abundance: -; v_gene: TRBV29-1; CDR3aa: CSVGQGINQPQHF; CDR3nt: TGCAGCGTTGGACAGGGGATCAATCAGCCCCAGCATTTT
d_gene: -; j_gene: TRBJ2-7; abundance: -; v_gene: TRBV11-1; CDR3aa: CASSLTNAVTAEQYF; CDR3nt: TGTGCCAGCAGCTTAACAAACGCGGTGACCGCCGAGCAGTACTTC
d_gene: -; j_gene: TRBJ2-7; abundance: few; v_gene: TRBV28; CDR3aa: CASRRYEQYF; CDR3nt: TGTGCCAGCCGACGCTACGAGCAGTACTTC
d_gene: -; j_gene: TRBJ1-2; abundance: -; v_gene: TRBV5-6; CDR3aa: CASSTPHDRPTTETGNYGYTF; CDR3nt: TGTGCCAGCAGCACTCCCCACGATCGGCCCACCACGGAGACAGGAAACTATGGCTACACCTTC
d_gene: -; j_gene: TRBJ1-4; abundance: -; v_gene: TRBV28; CDR3aa: CASVDPPGLGEKLFF; CDR3nt: TGTGCCAGCGTCGACCCTCCGGGGTTGGGAGAAAAACTGTTTTTT
d_gene: TRBD2; j_gene: TRBJ2-7; abundance: few; v_gene: TRBV24-1; CDR3aa: CATSDSRTSGGYEQYF; CDR3nt: TGTGCCACCAGTGACTCCAGGACTAGCGGGGGCTACGAGCAGTACTTC
d_gene: -; j_gene: TRBJ2-5; abundance: -; v_gene: TRBV28; CDR3aa: CASSLHQANQETQYF; CDR3nt: TGTGCCAGCAGTTTACACCAGGCGAATCAAGAGACCCAGTACTTC
d_gene: -; j_gene: TRBJ2-5; abundance: few; v_gene: TRBV27; CDR3aa: CASSRSRGTQYF; CDR3nt: TGTGCCAGCAGTCGGTCCAGAGGGACCCAGTACTTC
d_gene: TRBD1; j_gene: TRBJ2-1; abundance: few; v_gene: TRBV7-3; CDR3aa: CASSFGQGRQFF; CDR3nt: TGTGCCAGCAGCTTCGGACAGGGCCGACAGTTCTTC
d_gene: -; j_gene: TRBJ1-2; abundance: few; v_gene: TRBV15; CDR3aa: CATGLGQAKLTF; CDR3nt: TGTGCCACCGGTTTGGGGCAGGCCAAACTAACCTTC
d_gene: -; j_gene: TRBJ1-5; abundance: few; v_gene: TRBV20-1; CDR3aa: CSASGGSVRPYNQPQHF; CDR3nt: TGCAGTGCTAGTGGTGGCTCGGTGAGGCCCTACAATCAGCCCCAGCATTTT
d_gene: -; j_gene: TRBJ2-5; abundance: few; v_gene: TRBV3-1; CDR3aa: CASRLGTTDLETQYF; CDR3nt: TGTGCCAGCAGACTGGGTACTACGGATCTCGAGACCCAGTACTTC
d_gene: TRBD2; j_gene: TRBJ2-4; abundance: -; v_gene: TRBV7-9; CDR3aa: CASSLLGTSGNLAKSIQYF; CDR3nt: TGTGCCAGCAGCCTTCTTGGGACTAGCGGGAACCTAGCCAAAAGCATTCAGTACTTC
d_gene: TRBD1; j_gene: TRBJ2-7; abundance: few; v_gene: TRBV5-4; CDR3aa: CASRVDRSTYEQYF; CDR3nt: TGTGCCAGCAGGGTGGACAGGAGCACCTACGAGCAGTACTTC
d_gene: -; j_gene: TRBJ2-5; abundance: -; v_gene: TRBV11-2; CDR3aa: CASSLGLGAVEETQYF; CDR3nt: TGTGCCAGCAGCTTAGGTCTGGGGGCGGTAGAAGAGACCCAGTACTTC
d_gene: -; j_gene: TRBJ2-3; abundance: few; v_gene: TRBV12-3/TRBV12-4; CDR3aa: CASGTGPTGDTQYF; CDR3nt: TGTGCCAGCGGTACGGGCCCCACGGGCGATACGCAGTATTTT
d_gene: TRBD1; j_gene: TRBJ1-5; abundance: -; v_gene: TRBV28; CDR3aa: CASSRTGDYSNQPQHF; CDR3nt: TGTGCCAGCAGCAGGACAGGGGATTATAGCAATCAGCCCCAGCATTTT
d_gene: TRBD1; j_gene: TRBJ2-5; abundance: -; v_gene: TRBV5-1; CDR3aa: CASSFTGDGETQYF; CDR3nt: TGCGCCAGCAGCTTTACAGGGGACGGAGAGACCCAGTACTTC
d_gene: TRBD2; j_gene: TRBJ2-1; abundance: -; v_gene: TRBV28; CDR3aa: CASSPTSGRAKHEQFF; CDR3nt: TGTGCCAGCAGTCCGACTAGCGGGAGGGCTAAGCATGAGCAGTTCTTC
d_gene: -; j_gene: TRBJ1-3; abundance: -; v_gene: TRBV6-5; CDR3aa: CASSFRPSGNTIYF; CDR3nt: TGTGCCAGCAGTTTCCGACCCTCTGGAAACACCATATATTTT
d_gene: -; j_gene: TRBJ2-3; abundance: few; v_gene: TRBV28; CDR3aa: CASSLPRADTQYF; CDR3nt: TGTGCCAGCAGTTTACCGAGAGCAGATACGCAGTATTTT
d_gene: -; j_gene: TRBJ2-3; abundance: few; v_gene: TRBV9; CDR3aa: CASSVGQITSTDTQYF; CDR3nt: TGTGCCAGCAGCGTAGGTCAGATAACTAGCACAGATACGCAGTATTTT
d_gene: -; j_gene: TRBJ2-1; abundance: -; v_gene: TRBV6-2/TRBV6-3; CDR3aa: CASGPGDEQFF; CDR3nt: TGTGCCAGCGGGCCTGGGGATGAGCAGTTCTTC
d_gene: TRBD1; j_gene: TRBJ1-5; abundance: few; v_gene: TRBV7-9; CDR3aa: CASSFTVGTGDQPQHF; CDR3nt: TGTGCCAGCAGCTTCACCGTCGGGACAGGGGATCAGCCCCAGCATTTT
d_gene: TRBD2; j_gene: TRBJ2-7; abundance: few; v_gene: TRBV12-3/TRBV12-4; CDR3aa: CASSRLAGAYEQYF; CDR3nt: TGTGCCAGCAGTCGACTAGCGGGAGCCTACGAGCAGTACTTC
d_gene: -; j_gene: TRBJ2-3; abundance: -; v_gene: TRBV7-9; CDR3aa: CASSLANGGRSTDTQYF; CDR3nt: TGTGCCAGCAGCTTAGCGAATGGCGGGCGAAGCACAGATACGCAGTATTTT
d_gene: -; j_gene: TRBJ1-5; abundance: few; v_gene: TRBV20-1; CDR3aa: CSARRTEKAFDQPQHF; CDR3nt: TGCAGTGCTAGGCGCACAGAAAAAGCTTTTGATCAGCCCCAGCATTTT
d_gene: TRBD2; j_gene: TRBJ2-2; abundance: few; v_gene: TRBV7-9; CDR3aa: CASSLPSGTSRYTGELFF; CDR3nt: TGTGCCAGCAGCTTACCCTCCGGGACTAGCAGATACACCGGGGAGCTGTTTTTT
d_gene: TRBD1; j_gene: TRBJ1-1; abundance: -; v_gene: TRBV6-4; CDR3aa: CASSDSLDRGTEAFF; CDR3nt: TGTGCCAGCAGTGACTCTTTAGACAGGGGCACTGAAGCTTTCTTT
d_gene: TRBD2; j_gene: TRBJ2-7; abundance: few; v_gene: TRBV5-4; CDR3aa: CASSGGGGEQYF; CDR3nt: TGTGCCAGCAGCGGGGGGGGTGGAGAGCAGTACTTC
d_gene: -; j_gene: TRBJ1-5; abundance: -; v_gene: TRBV4-1; CDR3aa: CASSQVLSGWESNQPQHF; CDR3nt: TGCGCCAGCAGCCAAGTTTTGTCGGGTTGGGAGAGCAATCAGCCCCAGCATTTT
d_gene: -; j_gene: TRBJ2-7; abundance: -; v_gene: TRBV19; CDR3aa: CASSIGGQVYEQYF; CDR3nt: TGTGCCAGTAGTATAGGGGGACAAGTCTACGAGCAGTACTTC